This TCR beta chain was sequenced in a study of blood T cell repertoires in COVID-19. Germline assignment: CDR1 SEHNR and CDR2 FQNEAQ (reference sequence). The CDR3 totals 17 residues. Deletions cut 1 base from V and 8 bases from J, with 20 bases between. This clone was observed a handful of times. Generated by immunoSEQ multiplex PCR, the TCRdb table keeps only in-frame clones and is missing some. The sample includes about 480,000 clones, 88% of them seen just once. This chain uses TRBV7-9 with TRBJ1-4; D is uncertain. Sequencing was performed on PBMCs or T cells enriched from blood (not recorded which). The origin of this receptor is a woman in her thirties or forties who had recovered from COVID-19. CDR3 residues: CASSLEPGRLPDEKLFF. DNA for the CDR3: TGTGCCAGCAGCTTAGAGCCGGGGAGGCTGCCGGACGAAAAACTGTTTTTT. Variable domain in full (rest from reference TRBV7-9 and TRBJ1-4): DTGVSQNPRHKITKRGQNVTFRCDPISEHNRLYWYRQTLGQGPEFLTYFQNEAQLEKSRLLSDRFSAERPKGSFSTLEIQRTEQGDSAMYLCASSLEPGRLPDEKLFFGSGTQLSVL.